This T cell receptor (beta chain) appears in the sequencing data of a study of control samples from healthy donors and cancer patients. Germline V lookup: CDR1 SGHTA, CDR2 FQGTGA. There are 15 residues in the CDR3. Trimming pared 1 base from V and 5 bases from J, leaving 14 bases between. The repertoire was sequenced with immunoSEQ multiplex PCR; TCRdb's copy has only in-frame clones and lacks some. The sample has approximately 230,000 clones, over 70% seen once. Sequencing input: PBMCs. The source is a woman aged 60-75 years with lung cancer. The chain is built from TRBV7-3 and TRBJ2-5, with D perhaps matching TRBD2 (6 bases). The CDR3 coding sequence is TGTGCCAGCAGCTTAAACGGCGGGGAAGGCGAGACCCAGTACTTC. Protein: CASSLNGGEGETQYF.